Presented here are 7 T cell receptor beta chains from one specimen sequenced in a study of T-cell reconstitution after alpha-beta-depleted transplantation in children. Preparation of the TCRbeta library used unique molecular identifiers. TCRdb ran MiXCR on the PCR reads and lists one entry per CDR3 protein. The data show over 550,000 distinct CDR3 sequences, 10% seen once. Sequencing used PBMCs from the stem cell graft donor, obtained from the stem cell graft. These receptor sequences come from a human donor who donated a stem cell graft to a child with acute myeloid leukemia.

This clonotype came up a few times. This chain joins TRBV27 and TRBJ1-1; no firm D call. CDR1 and CDR2 (germline): MNHEY, SMNVEV (reference sequence). V lost 3 bases and J 8 bases, leaving 7 bases between the germline ends. The CDR3 has 11 amino acids. CDR3 sequence (DNA): TGTGCCAGCAGTTTGAACGGCGAAGCTTTCTTT. It codes for CASSLNGEAFF.

The chain links TRBV7-9 to TRBJ2-1; D is undetermined. Trimming stripped 1 base from V and 1 base from J, with 5 bases between. The CDR3 runs to 14 residues. Per germline, CDR1 SEHNR and CDR2 FQNEAQ (reference sequence). CDR3 residues: CASSLVTSYNEQFF. The CDR3 bases are TGTGCCAGCAGCTTAGTTACTTCCTACAATGAGCAGTTCTTC.

The J gene is TRBJ1-3, the V gene TRBV7-2; tentatively, D is TRBD1 (5 bases). Trimming stripped 3 bases from V and 4 bases from J, with 16 bases between. The CDR3 totals 16 residues. Germline-derived CDR1 and CDR2 are SGHTA and FQGNSA. The CDR3 is CASSLNRDGAGNTIYF. CDR3 sequence (DNA): TGTGCCAGCAGCTTGAATAGGGATGGGGCCGGAAACACCATATATTTT.

This clonotype was counted only a few times. The chain couples TRBV29-1 to TRBJ2-7, with 8 bases fitting TRBD1. The CDR3 totals 14 residues. Germline lookup yields CDR1 SQVTM and CDR2 ANQGSEA. Losses at the gene ends were 7 bases for V and 4 bases for J; bases not matched to a gene: 12. For the CDR3, the DNA is TGCAGCGCTGGGGGCAGGGGGCCAGGGTACGAGCAGTACTTC. Translating it yields CSAGGRGPGYEQYF.

This clonotype showed up many times. J is TRBJ2-1 and V is TRBV12-3 or TRBV12-4; D is uncertain. Trimming stripped 6 bases from V and 7 bases from J, with 7 bases between. This CDR3 spans 11 amino acids. CDR3 DNA sequence: TGTGCCAGCAGGTATTCTAATGAGCAGTTCTTC. Amino acid sequence: CASRYSNEQFF.

This clonotype has more than one count but fewer than ten. The gene calls are TRBV7-2 and TRBJ1-4, with TRBD1 matching over 8 bases. Germline V gives CDR1 SGHTA, CDR2 FQGNSA. The junction had 2 bases not matched to a gene; V was cut back by 5 bases and J by 3 bases. The CDR3 sequence is 14 residues long. The chain's CDR3 is CASSLDRANEKLFF. Written as DNA, the CDR3 is TGTGCCAGCAGCCTGGACAGGGCTAATGAAAAACTGTTTTTT.

The chain couples TRBV24-1 to TRBJ2-1; 12 nucleotides match TRBD2. The CDR3 spans 16 residues. The ends lost 7 bases at V and 7 bases at J; junction bases unmatched: 10. Germline V gives CDR1 KGHDR, CDR2 SFDVKD. The CDR3 DNA reads TGTGCCACCAGCGCCCCGACTAGCGGGAGAGGGAATGAGCAGTTCTTC. Protein product: CATSAPTSGRGNEQFF.